The 19 T cell receptor beta chains listed next were all sequenced from one sample in a study of Ad26.COV2.S vaccination and SARS-CoV-2 variants. Produced via immunoSEQ multiplex PCR; TCRdb's table is partial and in-frame only. The data contain some 290,000 clones, 86% of them singletons. The sample's treatment: around 19 received Ad26.COV2.S at low or high dose, single or two shots; about 5 received placebo; per-sample allocation not given. Sampling was performed 63 days after the first vaccine or placebo injection. The specimen was peripheral blood, collected in a trial of Ad26.COV2.S vaccine versus placebo. The receptor set was obtained from a person between 18 and 60 years old who received the Ad26.COV2.S COVID-19 vaccine or a placebo.

This sequence joins TRBV19 and TRBJ1-3; TRBD1 is a possible D gene (6 bases). CDR3 size: 15 residues. With 3 bases removed from V and 0 bases from J, the gap between germline ends came to 9 bases. Germline CDR1 reads LNHDA; CDR2 reads SQIVND (reference sequence). The CDR3 spells CASSMGADSGNTIYF. CDR3 coding DNA: TGTGCCAGTAGTATGGGGGCGGACTCTGGAAACACCATATATTTT. Using reference TRBV19 and TRBJ1-3 for the parts outside the CDR3, the full variable domain is DGGITQSPKYLFRKEGQNVTLSCEQNLNHDAMYWYRQDPGQGLRLIYYSQIVNDFQKGDIAEGYSVSREKKESFPLTVTSAQKNPTAFYLCASSMGADSGNTIYFGEGSWLTVV.

The chain links TRBV2 to TRBJ2-1; 9 bases map to TRBD1. Germline-derived CDR1 and CDR2 are SNHLY and FYNNEI. This CDR3 is 14 amino acids long. J was trimmed by 8 bases and V by 5 bases; bases with no gene match: 7. The CDR3: CASSRGQGRDEQFF. As DNA, the CDR3 is TGTGCCAGCAGTAGAGGACAGGGGAGGGATGAGCAGTTCTTC. The whole variable domain, remainder taken from reference TRBV2 and TRBJ2-1, is EPEVTQTPSHQVTQMGQEVILRCVPISNHLYFYWYRQILGQKVEFLVSFYNNEISEKSEIFDDQFSVERPDGSNFTLKIRSTKLEDSAMYFCASSRGQGRDEQFFGPGTRLTVL.

The chain couples TRBV6-5 to TRBJ1-1; weak D call: TRBD1 (5 bases). V was trimmed by 0 bases and J by 5 bases, leaving 13 bases between them. Germline V gene sequence: CDR1 MNHEY, CDR2 SVGAGI. The CDR3 sequence is 15 residues long. This CDR3 reads CASSYSSGGTTEAFF. The CDR3 DNA sequence: TGTGCCAGCAGTTACTCGTCCGGGGGAACAACTGAAGCTTTCTTT.

The V and J genes are TRBV28 and TRBJ1-5; D is unclear. This CDR3 is 18 amino acids long. Germline loops: CDR1 MDHEN, CDR2 SYDVKM. V was pared by 6 bases and J by 6 bases, with 27 bases between. The CDR3 region has the DNA TGTGCCAGCAGCACCCTGGAGCCGAGATACCCCAGCGCTCAGCCCCAGCATTTT. Its translation is CASSTLEPRYPSAQPQHF.

The sample holds one count of this clone. This rearrangement joins TRBV7-2 to TRBJ2-1; tentatively, D is TRBD1 (6 bases). V lost 6 bases, J lost 7 bases, and 16 bases lay in between. Germline assignment: CDR1 SGHTA and CDR2 FQGNSA. This CDR3 is built from 14 residues. The CDR3 sequence: CASRFHRAGNEQFF. CDR3 sequence (DNA): TGTGCCAGCAGGTTTCACAGGGCCGGGAATGAGCAGTTCTTC.

In DNA, the CDR3 is TGTGCCAGCAGCCCAAGATGGAATGAGCAGTTCTTC. Translation gives CASSPRWNEQFF. This chain uses TRBV7-8 with TRBJ2-1; D remains unclear. V dropped 5 bases and J dropped 7 bases, with 9 bases sitting between them. In germline, CDR1 is SGHVS, CDR2 FQNEAQ. The CDR3 runs to 12 residues.

The rearrangement uses TRBV5-8 and TRBJ2-1; D unclear. CDR1 is SGHTS and CDR2 is YDEGEE in the germline V gene. The germline V and J ends were trimmed by 3 bases and 2 bases, with 9 bases remaining between them. The CDR3 spans 14 residues. The CDR3 loop is CASSWAITYNEQFF. The CDR3 nucleotides read TGTGCCAGCAGCTGGGCAATTACCTACAATGAGCAGTTCTTC.

This chain uses TRBV10-3 with TRBJ2-1, with TRBD2 matching 11 bases. CDR1 is ENHRY, CDR2 SYGVKD, per germline. The junction had 11 bases not matched to a gene; V was cut back by 6 bases and J by 4 bases. The CDR3 runs to 17 residues. Here the CDR3 reads CAISRLAGRLRYNEQFF. DNA of the CDR3: TGTGCCATCAGCCGACTAGCGGGGAGACTCAGGTACAATGAGCAGTTCTTC.

In this sample, this clone turned up once. The rearrangement uses TRBV14 and TRBJ2-1; 7 nucleotides match TRBD2. With V trimmed by 3 bases and J by 0 bases, 5 bases remained unmatched. The CDR3 is 16 amino acids. Germline loops: CDR1 SGHDN, CDR2 FVKESK. CDR3 DNA sequence: TGTGCCAGCAGCCAGGGGCGGGGGTCCTCCTACAATGAGCAGTTCTTC. Encoded protein: CASSQGRGSSYNEQFF.

The chain couples TRBV7-9 to TRBJ1-2; D gene unclear. The CDR3 is 15 amino acids. V was shortened by 1 base and J by 0 bases, with 9 bases between the two germline ends. Germline V CDR1 and CDR2: SEHNR, FQNEAQ (reference sequence). The CDR3 is CASSLVSSTNYGYTF. Here the CDR3 DNA reads TGTGCCAGCAGCTTAGTGAGCAGCACTAACTATGGCTACACCTTC.

The CDR3: CASSRGPSNTGELFF. CDR3 DNA: TGTGCCAGCTCCAGGGGGCCATCGAACACCGGGGAGCTGTTTTTT. The chain employs TRBV6-5 and TRBJ2-2, with TRBD1 identical over 8 bases. The V and J ends lost 8 bases and 0 bases, in that order; junction bases with no gene match: 5. The length of the CDR3 is 15 residues. The germline V gene has CDR1 MNHEY and CDR2 SVGAGI.

V gene TRBV5-1 combines with J gene TRBJ1-4; D is unclear. Trimming removed 4 bases from V and 5 bases from J, with 12 bases in between. CDR3 length equals 14 residues. CDR1 SGHRS and CDR2 YFSETQ come from the germline V gene. CDR3 sequence reads: CASSPTADNEKLFF. Written as DNA, the CDR3 is TGCGCCAGCAGCCCGACGGCAGACAATGAAAAACTGTTTTTT. Looking up the rest from reference TRBV5-1 and TRBJ1-4 gives the full variable domain: KAGVTQTPRYLIKTRGQQVTLSCSPISGHRSVSWYQQTPGQGLQFLFEYFSETQRNKGNFPGRFSGRQFSNSRSEMNVSTLELGDSALYLCASSPTADNEKLFFGSGTQLSVL.

The chain combines TRBV9 with TRBJ2-2, with TRBD1 matching over 8 bases. Germline V lookup: CDR1 SGDLS, CDR2 YYNGEE. The CDR3 is 14 amino acids. Trimming at V came to 4 bases and at J to 5 bases, leaving 4 bases not matched to a gene. As DNA, the CDR3 is TGTGCCAGCAGCACAGGGGGTTGGACCGGGGAGCTGTTTTTT. Residues: CASSTGGWTGELFF. Full variable domain (outside the CDR3, taken from reference TRBV9 and TRBJ2-2): DSGVTQTPKHLITATGQRVTLRCSPRSGDLSVYWYQQSLDQGLQFLIQYYNGEERAKGNILERFSAQQFPDLHSELNLSSLELGDSALYFCASSTGGWTGELFFGEGSRLTVL.

The chain combines TRBV3-1 (or the pseudogene TRBV3-2) with TRBJ1-2; 10 bases are shared with TRBD1. Germline V gene lookup returns CDR1 LGHDT and CDR2 YNNKEL (reference sequence). The junction had 8 bases not matched to a gene; V was cut back by 4 bases and J by 6 bases. CDR3 length equals 15 residues. Written as DNA, the CDR3 is TGTGCCAGCAGCCGCCCCTCGACAGGGGGCGATGGCTACACCTTC. Its translation is CASSRPSTGGDGYTF.

The chain recombines TRBV10-3 with TRBJ2-1, with 7 nucleotides matching TRBD2. CDR3 length: 15 amino acids. Trimming cost V 4 bases and J 1 base; bases outside gene matches: 4. The germline CDR1 and CDR2 sequences are ENHRY and SYGVKD. CDR3 amino acids: CAISVGGGSYNEQFF. Here the CDR3 DNA reads TGTGCCATCAGTGTAGGCGGGGGTTCCTACAATGAGCAGTTCTTC.

The chain employs TRBV5-1 and TRBJ2-7; D is unclear. This CDR3 has 14 residues. Germline loops: CDR1 SGHRS, CDR2 YFSETQ. V shed 5 bases and J shed 5 bases, with 17 bases lying between them. The CDR3 reads CASSTVGSYHEQYF. CDR3 DNA sequence: TGCGCCAGCAGTACCGTAGGGTCTTACCACGAGCAGTACTTC.

V and J are TRBV7-9 and TRBJ1-2, with 7 bases fitting TRBD1. In germline, CDR1 is SEHNR, CDR2 FQNEAQ (reference sequence). The CDR3 runs 14 residues. V shed 4 bases, J shed 6 bases, and the junction held 8 bases outside the gene matches. The CDR3 spells CASSSFGTVNGYTF. In nucleotides, the CDR3 is TGTGCCAGCAGCTCCTTCGGGACAGTCAATGGCTACACCTTC.

This clone occurred once. The chain combines TRBV12-3 or TRBV12-4 with TRBJ2-2; no definite D call. Trimming left V 2 bases short and J 6 bases short, with 4 bases between. CDR3 length: 12 residues. CDR3 DNA: TGTGCCAGCAGTTTATTCCCCGGGGAGCTGTTTTTT. It codes for CASSLFPGELFF.

For the CDR3, the DNA is TGTGCCACCAGTGACCCCCGTGCAGGGACAGGACAAGAGACCCAGTACTTC. It translates to CATSDPRAGTGQETQYF. V usage is TRBV24-1 and J usage is TRBJ2-5; 8 bases are a match to TRBD1. The CDR3 consists of 17 residues. V lost 4 bases and J lost 2; bases outside the gene matches: 11. Germline CDR1 is KGHDR and CDR2 is SFDVKD.